This record covers a single TCR beta chain. This sample is drawn from a study of blood T cell repertoires in COVID-19. For the study at large: PBMCs, B-cell-depleted T cells, or T cells provided the cDNA or gDNA that made up the material.

Original analysis: Estimation of nucleated cell counts relied on the amplification of reference gene primers. Some clones are missing from TCRdb's copy, which holds only in-frame ones; the method was immunoSEQ multiplex PCR. Clone size and the V and J calls come from that table; the DNA yielded D and trimming. Among 150,000 or so clones listed, about nine tenths were seen once. Participant ages covered roughly 18 to 89 years across 24 US areas. Cohorts were based on clinical histories the participants reported. The germline CDR1 and CDR2 sequences are MDHEN and SYDVKM. The CDR3 loop spans 15 amino acids. V lost 6 bases, J lost 2 bases, and 10 bases stayed unmatched.

This sequence was found in a woman aged 40 to 50 who had been exposed to COVID-19. This chain joins TRBV28 and TRBJ2-7; 7 nucleotides align to TRBD2. The material sequenced was PBMCs or T cells enriched from blood (not recorded which). DNA of the CDR3: TGTGCCAGCAGCAAACTGACTAGCAGGACCTACGAGCAGTACTTC. Its protein product is CASSKLTSRTYEQYF.